The sequence of this TCR beta chain was determined in a study of tumor-infiltrating lymphocytes in primary liver carcinoma. Study overall: Male and female patients aged 30 to 69 years made up the cohort.

Reverse transcription of around 500 ng total RNA with a constant-region primer produced TCR beta cDNA. Libraries for TCR beta were built through three nested multiplex PCR rounds, which together made up a slightly modified ARM-PCR procedure. TRBV1-TRBV30 forward primers and a C-beta reverse primer were used in the first two PCR rounds, which each ran for 10 cycles. TCRdb passed the multiplex PCR reads through MiXCR, listing each CDR3 protein once. The profile covers roughly 180,000 distinct CDR3 sequences, with about 60% appearing a single time and approximately 70% taken by the ten largest. Whole-study findings and limits: Tumor-adjacent and tumor-blood pairs overlapped less than tumor region pairs did.

Deletions cut 4 bases from V and 6 bases from J, with 12 bases between. This CDR3 is 13 amino acids long. Per the germline V gene, CDR1 is SQVTM and CDR2 is ANQGSEA. Alongside blood RNA obtained from unsorted whole blood, germline DNA was also extracted. The sample holds many counts of this clonotype. Its antigen is currently unknown. The sequence was collected from a man aged 35-49 years with primary liver carcinoma and hepatitis B virus infection. Sequences were obtained from peripheral blood. V and J are TRBV29-1 and TRBJ2-2; a possible D gene is TRBD1 (6 bases). The CDR3 loop reads CSVATGSAGELFF. CDR3 coding DNA: TGCAGCGTTGCCACAGGGTCGGCCGGGGAGCTGTTTTTT.